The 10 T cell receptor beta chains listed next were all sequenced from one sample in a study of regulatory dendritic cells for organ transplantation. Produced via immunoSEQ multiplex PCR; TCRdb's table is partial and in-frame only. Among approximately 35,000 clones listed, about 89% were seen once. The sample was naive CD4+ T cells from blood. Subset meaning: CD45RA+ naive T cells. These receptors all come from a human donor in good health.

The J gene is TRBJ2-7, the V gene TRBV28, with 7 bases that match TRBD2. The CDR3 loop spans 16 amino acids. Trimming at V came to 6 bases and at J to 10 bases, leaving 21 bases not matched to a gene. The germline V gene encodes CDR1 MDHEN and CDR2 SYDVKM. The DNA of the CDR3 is TGTGCCAGCAGCGGGGGGATAGGACAACCTCTACGAGGACAGTACTTC. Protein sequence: CASSGGIGQPLRGQYF. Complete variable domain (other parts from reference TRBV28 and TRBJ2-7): DVKVTQSSRYLVKRTGEKVFLECVQDMDHENMFWYRQDPGLGLRLIYFSYDVKMKEKGDIPEGYSVSREKKERFSLILESASTNQTSMYLCASSGGIGQPLRGQYFGPGTRLTVT.

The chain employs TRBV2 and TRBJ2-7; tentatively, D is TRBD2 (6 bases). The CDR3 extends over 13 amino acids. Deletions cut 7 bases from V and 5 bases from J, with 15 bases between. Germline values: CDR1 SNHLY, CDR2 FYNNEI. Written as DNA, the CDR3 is TGTGCCAGCAAGGGTCTTTGGAGGGACGAGCAGTACTTC. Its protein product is CASKGLWRDEQYF.

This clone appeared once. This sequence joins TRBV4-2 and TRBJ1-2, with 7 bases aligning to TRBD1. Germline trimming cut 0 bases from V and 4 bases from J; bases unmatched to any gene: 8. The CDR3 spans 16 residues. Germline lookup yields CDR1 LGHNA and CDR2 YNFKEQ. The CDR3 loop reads CASSQEGAGGGYGYTF. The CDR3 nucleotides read TGTGCCAGCAGCCAAGAAGGGGCAGGGGGGGGCTATGGCTACACCTTC.

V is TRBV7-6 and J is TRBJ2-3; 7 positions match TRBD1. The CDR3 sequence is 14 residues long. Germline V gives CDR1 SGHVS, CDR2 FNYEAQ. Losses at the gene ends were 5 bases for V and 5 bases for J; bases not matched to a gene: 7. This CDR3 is CASSPGTAEDTQYF. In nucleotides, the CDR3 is TGTGCCAGCAGCCCCGGGACAGCTGAAGATACGCAGTATTTT.

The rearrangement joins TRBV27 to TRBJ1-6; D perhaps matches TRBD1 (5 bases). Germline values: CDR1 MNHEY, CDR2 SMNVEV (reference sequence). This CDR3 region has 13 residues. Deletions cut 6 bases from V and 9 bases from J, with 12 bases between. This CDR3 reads CASRGAGSSPLHF. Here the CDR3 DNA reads TGTGCCAGCAGGGGCGCAGGGAGTTCACCCCTCCACTTT.

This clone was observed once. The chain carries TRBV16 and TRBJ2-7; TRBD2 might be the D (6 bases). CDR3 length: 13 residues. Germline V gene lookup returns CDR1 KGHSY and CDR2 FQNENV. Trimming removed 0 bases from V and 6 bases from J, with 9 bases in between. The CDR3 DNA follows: TGTGCCAGCAGCCAATCGGGGCGGGGCGAGCAGTACTTC. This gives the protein CASSQSGRGEQYF.

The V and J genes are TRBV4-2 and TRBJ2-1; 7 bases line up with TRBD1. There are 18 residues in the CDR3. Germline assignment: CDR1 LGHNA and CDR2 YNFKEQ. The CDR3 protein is CGPPWSKGARGSYNEQFF. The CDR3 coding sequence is TGTGGCCCGCCCTGGTCCAAGGGGGCCAGGGGCTCCTACAATGAGCAGTTCTTC.

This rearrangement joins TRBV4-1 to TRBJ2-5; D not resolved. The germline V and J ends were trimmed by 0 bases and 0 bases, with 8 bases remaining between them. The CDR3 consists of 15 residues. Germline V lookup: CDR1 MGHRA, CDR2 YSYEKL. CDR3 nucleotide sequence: TGCGCCAGCAGCCAAGATTGGGCCTACCAAGAGACCCAGTACTTC. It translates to CASSQDWAYQETQYF.

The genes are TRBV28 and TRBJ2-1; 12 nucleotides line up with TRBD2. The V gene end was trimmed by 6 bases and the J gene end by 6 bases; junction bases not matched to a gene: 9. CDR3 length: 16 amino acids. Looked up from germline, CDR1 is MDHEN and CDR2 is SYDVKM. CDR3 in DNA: TGTGCCAGCAGAACGAGGACTAGCGGGATGGTCAATGAGCAGTTCTTC. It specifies CASRTRTSGMVNEQFF.

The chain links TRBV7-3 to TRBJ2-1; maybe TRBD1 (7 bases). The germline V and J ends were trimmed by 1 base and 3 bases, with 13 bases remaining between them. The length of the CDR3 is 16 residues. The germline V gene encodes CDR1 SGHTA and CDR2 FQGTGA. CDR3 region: CASSLIGGTDYNEQFF. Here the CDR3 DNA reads TGTGCCAGCAGCTTAATAGGGGGGACAGACTACAATGAGCAGTTCTTC. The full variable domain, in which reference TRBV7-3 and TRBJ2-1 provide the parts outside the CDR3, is GAGVSQTPSNKVTEKGKYVELRCDPISGHTALYWYRQSLGQGPEFLIYFQGTGAADDSGLPNDRFFAVRPEGSVSTLKIQRTERGDSAVYLCASSLIGGTDYNEQFFGPGTRLTVL.